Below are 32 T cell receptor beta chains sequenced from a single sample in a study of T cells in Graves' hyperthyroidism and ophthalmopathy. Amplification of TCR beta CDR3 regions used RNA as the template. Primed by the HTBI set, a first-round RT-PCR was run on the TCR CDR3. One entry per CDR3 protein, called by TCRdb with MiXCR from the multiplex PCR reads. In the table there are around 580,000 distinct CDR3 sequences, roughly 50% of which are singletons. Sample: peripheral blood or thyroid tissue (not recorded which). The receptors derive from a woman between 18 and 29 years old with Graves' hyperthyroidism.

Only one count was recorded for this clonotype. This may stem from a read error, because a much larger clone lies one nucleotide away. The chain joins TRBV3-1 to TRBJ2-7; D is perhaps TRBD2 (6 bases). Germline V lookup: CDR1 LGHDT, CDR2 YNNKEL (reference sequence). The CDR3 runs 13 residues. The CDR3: CASSQGGVYGQYF. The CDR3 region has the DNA TGTGCCAGCAGCCAAGGGGGGGTCTACGGGCAGTACTTC.

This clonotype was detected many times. CDR3 nucleotides: TGTGCCAGCAGTGAAACCCTTGGGGGAGGGCCTAGGTCCTACGAGCAGTACTTC. Protein product: CASSETLGGGPRSYEQYF. This chain uses TRBV2 with TRBJ2-7, with 7 bases matching TRBD2. V dropped 2 bases and J dropped 1; count of bases not matched to a gene: 14. The CDR3 consists of 18 residues. Germline V gene sequence: CDR1 SNHLY, CDR2 FYNNEI.

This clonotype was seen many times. The CDR3 bases are TGCGCCAGCAGCCAAGGTCCCGTAGCGGGAGGGACGGAGACCCAGTACTTC. Its translation is CASSQGPVAGGTETQYF. V and J are TRBV4-1 and TRBJ2-5; TRBD2 aligns across 11 bases. The CDR3 has 17 amino acids. Unmatched junction bases numbered 9, after V lost 1 base and J lost 5 bases. CDR1 is MGHRA and CDR2 is YSYEKL in the germline V gene.

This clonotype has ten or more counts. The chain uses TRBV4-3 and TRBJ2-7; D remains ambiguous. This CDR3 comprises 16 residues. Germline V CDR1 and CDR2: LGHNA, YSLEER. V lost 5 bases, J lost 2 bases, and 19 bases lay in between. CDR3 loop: CASSSGNGVLTYEQYF. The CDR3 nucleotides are TGCGCCAGCAGCTCAGGTAACGGAGTATTAACCTACGAGCAGTACTTC.

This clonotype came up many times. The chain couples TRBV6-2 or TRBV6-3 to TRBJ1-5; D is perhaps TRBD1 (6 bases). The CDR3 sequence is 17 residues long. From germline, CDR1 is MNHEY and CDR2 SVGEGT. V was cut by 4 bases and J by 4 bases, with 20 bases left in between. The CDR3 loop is CASSSRGPPRGNQPQHF. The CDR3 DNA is TGTGCCAGCAGTTCCAGGGGACCTCCCCGGGGGAATCAGCCCCAGCATTTT.

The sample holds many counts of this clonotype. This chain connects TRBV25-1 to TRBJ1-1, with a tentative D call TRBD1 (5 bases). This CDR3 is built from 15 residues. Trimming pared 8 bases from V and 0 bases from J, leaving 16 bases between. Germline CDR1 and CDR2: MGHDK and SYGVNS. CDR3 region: CASPRYEGMNTEAFF. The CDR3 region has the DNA TGTGCCAGCCCCCGGTATGAGGGGATGAACACTGAAGCTTTCTTT.

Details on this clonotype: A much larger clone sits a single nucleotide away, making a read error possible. The DNA of the CDR3 is TGTGCCAGCAGCTTAGTGTCTAGCGGGAGCCCCTACGAGCGGTACTTC. Protein product: CASSLVSSGSPYERYF. The chain recombines TRBV7-2 with TRBJ2-7, with 10 nucleotides matching TRBD2. The CDR3 length is 16 residues. Germline assignment: CDR1 SGHTA and CDR2 FQGNSA. Using reference TRBV7-2 and TRBJ2-7 for the parts outside the CDR3, the full variable domain is GAGVSQSPSNKVTEKGKDVELRCDPISGHTALYWYRQSLGQGLEFLIYFQGNSAPDKSGLPSDRFSAERTGGSVSTLTIQRTQQEDSAVYLCASSLVSSGSPYERYFGPGTRLTVT.

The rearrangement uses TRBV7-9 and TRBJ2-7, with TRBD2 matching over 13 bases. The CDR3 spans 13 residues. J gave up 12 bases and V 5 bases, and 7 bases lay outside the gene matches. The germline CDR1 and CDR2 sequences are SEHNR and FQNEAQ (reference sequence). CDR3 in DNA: TGTGCCAGCAGCCCCGGGACTAGCGGGATAATGTACTTC. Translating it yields CASSPGTSGIMYF.

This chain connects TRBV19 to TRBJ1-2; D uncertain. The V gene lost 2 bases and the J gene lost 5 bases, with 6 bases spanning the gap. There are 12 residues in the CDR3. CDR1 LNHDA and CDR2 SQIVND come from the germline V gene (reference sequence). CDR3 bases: TGTGCCAGTAGTATACTGGGGTATGGCTACACCTTC. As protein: CASSILGYGYTF.

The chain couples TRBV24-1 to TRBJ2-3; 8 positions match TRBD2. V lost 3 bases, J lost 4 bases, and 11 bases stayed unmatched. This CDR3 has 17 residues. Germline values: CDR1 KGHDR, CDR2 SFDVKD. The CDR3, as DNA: TGTGCCACCAGTGATACATCGGGAGGGAATCGCGCAGATACGCAGTATTTT. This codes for CATSDTSGGNRADTQYF.

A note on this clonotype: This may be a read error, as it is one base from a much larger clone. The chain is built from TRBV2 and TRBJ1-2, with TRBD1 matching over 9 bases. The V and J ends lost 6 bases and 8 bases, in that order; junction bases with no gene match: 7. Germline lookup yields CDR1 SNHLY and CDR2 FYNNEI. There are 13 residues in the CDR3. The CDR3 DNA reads TGTGCCAGCAGCTTCGGGACAGGGTTCGGCTACACCTTC. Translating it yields CASSFGTGFGYTF.

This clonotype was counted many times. The chain's CDR3 is CASSEALTVGVRVAYSPLHF. As DNA, the CDR3 is TGTGCCAGCAGTGAAGCGCTTACGGTAGGAGTCAGAGTTGCGTATTCACCCCTCCACTTT. This rearrangement joins TRBV6-1 to TRBJ1-6; no clear D. V lost 0 bases, J lost 8 bases, and 26 bases lay in between. In germline, CDR1 is MNHNS, CDR2 SASEGT. This CDR3 is 20 amino acids long.

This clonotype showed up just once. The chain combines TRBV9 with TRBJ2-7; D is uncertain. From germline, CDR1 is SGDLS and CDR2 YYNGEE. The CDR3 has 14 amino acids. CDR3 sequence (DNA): TGTGCTAGGTCAGCGTCCGATCCCCCCTACGAGCAGTACTTC. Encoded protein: CARSASDPPYEQYF.

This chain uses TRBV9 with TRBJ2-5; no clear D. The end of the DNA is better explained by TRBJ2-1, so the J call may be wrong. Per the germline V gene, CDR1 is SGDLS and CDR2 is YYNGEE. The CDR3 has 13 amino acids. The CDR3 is CASSVVGSNEQFF. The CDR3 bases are TGTGCCAGCAGCGTAGTGGGAAGCAATGAGCAGTTCTTC.

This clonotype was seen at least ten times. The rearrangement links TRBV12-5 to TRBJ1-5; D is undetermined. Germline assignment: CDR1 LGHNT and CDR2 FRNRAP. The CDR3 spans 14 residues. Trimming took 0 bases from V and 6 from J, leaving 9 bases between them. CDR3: CASGLVPLSQPQHF. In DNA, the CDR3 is TGTGCTAGTGGTTTGGTACCCCTCAGTCAGCCCCAGCATTTT.

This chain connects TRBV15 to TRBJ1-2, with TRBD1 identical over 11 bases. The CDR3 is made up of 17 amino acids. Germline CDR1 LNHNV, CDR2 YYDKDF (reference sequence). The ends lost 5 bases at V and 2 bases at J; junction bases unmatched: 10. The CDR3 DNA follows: TGTGCCACCAGCTACGCGGACAGGGGGCGCGTAAACTATGGCTACACCTTC. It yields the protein CATSYADRGRVNYGYTF.

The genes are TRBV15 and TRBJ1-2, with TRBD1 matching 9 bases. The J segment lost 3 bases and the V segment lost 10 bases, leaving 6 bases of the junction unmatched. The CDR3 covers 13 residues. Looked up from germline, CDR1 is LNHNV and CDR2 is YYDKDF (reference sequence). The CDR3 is CAIGTGSHYGYTF. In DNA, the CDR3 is TGTGCCATCGGGACAGGGTCCCACTATGGCTACACCTTC.

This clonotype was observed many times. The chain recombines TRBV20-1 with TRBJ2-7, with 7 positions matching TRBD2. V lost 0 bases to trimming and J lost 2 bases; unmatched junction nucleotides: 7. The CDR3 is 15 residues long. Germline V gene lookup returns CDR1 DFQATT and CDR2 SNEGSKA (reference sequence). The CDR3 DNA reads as TGCAGTGCTAGAGAGGGGGGGGGAGGGACCTACGAGCAGTACTTC. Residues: CSAREGGGGTYEQYF.

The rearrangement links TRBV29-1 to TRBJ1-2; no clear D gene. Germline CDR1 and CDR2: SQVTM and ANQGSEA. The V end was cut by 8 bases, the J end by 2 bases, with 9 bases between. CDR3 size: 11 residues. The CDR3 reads CSLDINYGYTF. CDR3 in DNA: TGCAGCTTGGATATCAACTATGGCTACACCTTC. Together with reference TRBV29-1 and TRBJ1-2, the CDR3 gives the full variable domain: SAVISQKPSRDICQRGTSLTIQCQVDSQVTMMFWYRQQPGQSLTLIATANQGSEATYESGFVIDKFPISRPNLTFSTLTVSNMSPEDSSIYLCSLDINYGYTFGSGTRLTVV.

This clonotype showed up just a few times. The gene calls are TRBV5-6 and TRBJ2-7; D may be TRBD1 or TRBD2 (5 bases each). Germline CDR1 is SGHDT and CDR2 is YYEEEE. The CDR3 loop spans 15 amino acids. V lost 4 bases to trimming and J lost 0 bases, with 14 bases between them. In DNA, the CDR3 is TGTGCCAGCAGCCGAAAACGGGGCCTCTCCTACGAGCAGTACTTC. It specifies CASSRKRGLSYEQYF. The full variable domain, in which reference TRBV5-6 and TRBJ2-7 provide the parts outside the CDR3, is DAGVTQSPTHLIKTRGQQVTLRCSPKSGHDTVSWYQQALGQGPQFIFQYYEEEERQRGNFPDRFSGHQFPNYSSELNVNALLLGDSALYLCASSRKRGLSYEQYFGPGTRLTVT.

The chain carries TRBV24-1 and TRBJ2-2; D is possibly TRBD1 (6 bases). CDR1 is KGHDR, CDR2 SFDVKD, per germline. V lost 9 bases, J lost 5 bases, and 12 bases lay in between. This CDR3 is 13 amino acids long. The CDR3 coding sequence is TGTGCCACCGGGCAGGGGCGGACCGGGGAGCTGTTTTTT. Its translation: CATGQGRTGELFF.

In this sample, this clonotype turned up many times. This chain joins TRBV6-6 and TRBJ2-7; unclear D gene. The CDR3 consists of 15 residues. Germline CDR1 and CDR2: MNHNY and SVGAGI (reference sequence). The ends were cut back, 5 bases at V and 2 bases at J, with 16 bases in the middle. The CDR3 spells CASSTPEGETYEQYF. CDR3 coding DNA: TGTGCCAGCAGTACCCCGGAAGGTGAAACCTACGAGCAGTACTTC.

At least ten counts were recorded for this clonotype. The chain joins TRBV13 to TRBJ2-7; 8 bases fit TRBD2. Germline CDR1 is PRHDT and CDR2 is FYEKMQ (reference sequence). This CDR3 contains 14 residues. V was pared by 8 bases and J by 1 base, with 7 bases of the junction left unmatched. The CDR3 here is CASSRGGPSYEQYF. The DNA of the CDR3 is TGTGCCAGCTCCCGGGGGGGGCCTTCCTACGAGCAGTACTTC. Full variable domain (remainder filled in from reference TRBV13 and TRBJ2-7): AAGVIQSPRHLIKEKRETATLKCYPIPRHDTVYWYQQGPGQDPQFLISFYEKMQSDKGSIPDRFSAQQFSDYHSELNMSSLELGDSALYFCASSRGGPSYEQYFGPGTRLTVT.

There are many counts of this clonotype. The CDR3 is CASSVAPQHTNYGYTF. DNA for the CDR3: TGTGCCAGCAGCGTAGCTCCCCAGCATACTAACTATGGCTACACCTTC. This chain connects TRBV9 to TRBJ1-2; no definite D call. Germline CDR1 SGDLS, CDR2 YYNGEE. The ends were cut back, 0 bases at V and 0 bases at J, with 12 bases in the middle. CDR3 length: 16 residues.

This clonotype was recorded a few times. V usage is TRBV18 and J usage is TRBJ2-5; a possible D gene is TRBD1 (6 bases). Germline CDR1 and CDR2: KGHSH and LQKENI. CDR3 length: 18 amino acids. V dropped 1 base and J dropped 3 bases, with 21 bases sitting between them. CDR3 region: CASSPLLPGVNREETQYF. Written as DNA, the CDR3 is TGTGCCAGCTCACCACTTCTTCCCGGGGTTAACAGGGAAGAGACCCAGTACTTC.

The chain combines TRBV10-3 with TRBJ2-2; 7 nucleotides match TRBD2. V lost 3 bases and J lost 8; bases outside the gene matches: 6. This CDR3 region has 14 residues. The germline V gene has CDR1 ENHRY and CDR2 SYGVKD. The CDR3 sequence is CAISERGEFGELFF. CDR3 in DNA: TGTGCCATCAGTGAACGGGGGGAGTTTGGGGAGCTGTTTTTT.

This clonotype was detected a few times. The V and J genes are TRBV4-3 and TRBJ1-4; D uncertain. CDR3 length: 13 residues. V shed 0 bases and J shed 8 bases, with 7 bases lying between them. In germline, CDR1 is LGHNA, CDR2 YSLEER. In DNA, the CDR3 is TGCGCCAGCAGCCAAGATATTAGAGAAAAACTGTTTTTT. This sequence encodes CASSQDIREKLFF.

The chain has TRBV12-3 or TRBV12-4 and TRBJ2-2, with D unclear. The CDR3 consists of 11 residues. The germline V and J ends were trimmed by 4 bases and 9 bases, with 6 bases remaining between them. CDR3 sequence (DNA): TGTGCCAGCAGTTCCTCCAGGGAGCTGTTTTTT. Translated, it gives CASSSSRELFF.

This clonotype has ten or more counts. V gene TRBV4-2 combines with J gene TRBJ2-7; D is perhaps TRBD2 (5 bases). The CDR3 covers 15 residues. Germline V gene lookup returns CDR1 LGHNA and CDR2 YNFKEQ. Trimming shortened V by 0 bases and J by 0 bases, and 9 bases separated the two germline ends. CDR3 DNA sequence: TGTGCCAGCAGCCAAGATCAGACTAACTCCTACGAGCAGTACTTC. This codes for CASSQDQTNSYEQYF.

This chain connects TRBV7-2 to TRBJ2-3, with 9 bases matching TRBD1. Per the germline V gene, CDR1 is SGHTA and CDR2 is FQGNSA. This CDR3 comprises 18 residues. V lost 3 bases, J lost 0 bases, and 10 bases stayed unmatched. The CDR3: CASSFPGQGSPSTDTQYF. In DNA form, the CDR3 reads TGTGCCAGCAGCTTTCCGGGACAGGGCTCTCCTAGCACAGATACGCAGTATTTT.

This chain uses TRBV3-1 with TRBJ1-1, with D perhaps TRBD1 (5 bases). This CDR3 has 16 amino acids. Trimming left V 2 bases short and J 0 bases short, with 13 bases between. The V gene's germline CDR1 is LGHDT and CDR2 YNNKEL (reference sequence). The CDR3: CASSQQGKGMNTEAFF. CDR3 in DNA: TGTGCCAGCAGCCAACAGGGAAAGGGAATGAACACTGAAGCTTTCTTT.

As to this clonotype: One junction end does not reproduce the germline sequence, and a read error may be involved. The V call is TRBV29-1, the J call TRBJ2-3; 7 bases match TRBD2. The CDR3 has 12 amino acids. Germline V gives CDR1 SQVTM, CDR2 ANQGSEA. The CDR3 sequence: CSVTTSIDTQYF. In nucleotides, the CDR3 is TGCAGCGTCACGACTAGCATAGATACGCAGTATTTT.